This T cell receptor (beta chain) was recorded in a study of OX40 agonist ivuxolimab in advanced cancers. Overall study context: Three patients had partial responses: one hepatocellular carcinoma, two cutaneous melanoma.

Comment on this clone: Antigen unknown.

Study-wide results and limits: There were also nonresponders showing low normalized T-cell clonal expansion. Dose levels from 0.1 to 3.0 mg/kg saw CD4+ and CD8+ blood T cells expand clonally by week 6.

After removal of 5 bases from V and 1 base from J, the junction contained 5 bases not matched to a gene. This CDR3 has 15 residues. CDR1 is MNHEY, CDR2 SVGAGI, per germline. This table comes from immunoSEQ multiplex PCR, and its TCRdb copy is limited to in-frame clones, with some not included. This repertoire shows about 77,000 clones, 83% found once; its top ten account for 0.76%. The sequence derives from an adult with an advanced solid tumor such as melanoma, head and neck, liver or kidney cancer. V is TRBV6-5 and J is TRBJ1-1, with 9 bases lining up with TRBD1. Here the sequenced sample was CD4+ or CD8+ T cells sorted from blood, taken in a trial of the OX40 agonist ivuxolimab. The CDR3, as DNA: TGTGCCAGCAGTCACGGGGACAGGGCGAACACTGAAGCTTTCTTT. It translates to CASSHGDRANTEAFF.